Presented here are 16 T cell receptor beta chains from one specimen sequenced in a study of blood T cell repertoires in COVID-19 (dated by TCRdb to 2020 to 2022). Receptor libraries were prepared by the immunoSEQ multiplex PCR assay. TCRdb took this table from immuneACCESS and kept in-frame rearrangements with V and J called. Such tables lack part of the clones; where checked against another copy, unresolved V genes explain under half of the gap, and the rest is unexplained. The sample table shows some 170,000 clones, and around four fifths are seen once. Of the sample, around 6.7% is held by the ten largest clones. The material sequenced was peripheral blood. The receptors were gathered from a woman between 35 and 50 years old with COVID-19, enrolled during active disease.

CDR3 bases: TGTGCCAGCAGTGATCAAGGAACACTAGTAGGCTACGAGCAGTACTTC. Residues: CASSDQGTLVGYEQYF. The chain couples TRBV6-1 to TRBJ2-7; a weak D match, TRBD2 (5 bases). The germline gives CDR1 MNHNS, CDR2 SASEGT. The CDR3 sequence is 16 residues long. Trimming removed 3 bases from V and 3 bases from J, with 18 bases in between.

The chain recombines TRBV10-3 with TRBJ2-7; TRBD1 aligns across 10 bases. J lost 5 bases, V lost 2 bases, and 3 bases had no gene match. The CDR3 is 14 residues long. Germline lookup yields CDR1 ENHRY and CDR2 SYGVKD. The CDR3 bases are TGTGCCATCAGTGAGGACAGGGGGCTAAACGAGCAGTACTTC. It codes for CAISEDRGLNEQYF.

The J gene is TRBJ1-6, the V gene TRBV18; 7 nucleotides match TRBD1. The ends lost 5 bases at V and 7 bases at J; junction bases unmatched: 2. The CDR3 sequence is 13 residues long. Per germline, CDR1 KGHSH and CDR2 LQKENI. CDR3 bases: TGTGCCAGCTCAGAAGGGGGCAATTCACCCCTCCACTTT. This translates into CASSEGGNSPLHF.

The V call is TRBV6-5, the J call TRBJ1-2; D possibly corresponds to TRBD1 (6 bases). V shed 11 bases and J shed 2 bases, with 15 bases lying between them. The CDR3 loop spans 13 amino acids. Germline V gene data show CDR1 as MNHEY and CDR2 as SVGAGI. CDR3 residues: CAAAGQQNYGYTF. CDR3 bases: TGTGCCGCAGCGGGACAACAAAACTATGGCTACACCTTC.

J is TRBJ1-1 and V is TRBV29-1, with TRBD1 identical over 7 bases. Trimming took 7 bases from V and 0 from J; bases not matched to a gene: 5. CDR1 SQVTM and CDR2 ANQGSEA come from the germline V gene. This CDR3 region has 13 residues. CDR3: CSANRGMNTEAFF. DNA for the CDR3: TGCAGCGCAAACAGGGGTATGAACACTGAAGCTTTCTTT.

The gene calls are TRBV9 and TRBJ1-6; no reliable D call. V gave up 0 bases and J gave up 2 bases, with 12 bases separating them. The V gene's germline CDR1 is SGDLS and CDR2 YYNGEE. The CDR3 extends over 17 amino acids. The CDR3 sequence is CASSVDNRGPYNSPLHF. CDR3 nucleotide sequence: TGTGCCAGCAGCGTAGATAACCGAGGGCCCTATAATTCACCCCTCCACTTT.

The V gene is TRBV27, the J gene TRBJ2-2; TRBD1 aligns across 7 bases. CDR1 and CDR2 from the germline V gene are MNHEY and SMNVEV (reference sequence). Trimming took 1 base from V and 6 from J; bases not matched to a gene: 2. The CDR3 extends over 14 amino acids. The CDR3 bases are TGTGCCAGCAGTTTATACAGGGGCGCCGGGGAGCTGTTTTTT. Amino acid sequence: CASSLYRGAGELFF.

The chain links TRBV28 to TRBJ1-2; D possibly corresponds to TRBD1 (5 bases). Germline CDR1 and CDR2: MDHEN and SYDVKM. The CDR3 runs to 11 residues. V was pared by 11 bases and J by 5 bases, with 12 bases between. The CDR3 spells CAASQGYGYTF. As DNA, the CDR3 is TGTGCCGCCAGCCAGGGATATGGCTACACCTTC.

V usage is TRBV4-2 and J usage is TRBJ2-2, with 7 bases identical to TRBD1. The CDR3 extends over 15 amino acids. V trimming: 5 bases; J trimming: 3 bases; junction bases outside the gene matches: 6. Germline loops: CDR1 LGHNA, CDR2 YNFKEQ. CDR3 region: CASSEQGRDTGELFF. The CDR3 DNA sequence: TGTGCCAGCAGCGAACAGGGGCGGGACACCGGGGAGCTGTTTTTT.

This clone was recorded only once. The rearrangement uses TRBV7-9 and TRBJ2-4; 7 positions agree with TRBD2. The germline CDR1 and CDR2 sequences are SEHNR and FQNEAQ (reference sequence). The CDR3 runs 15 residues. Trimming took 6 bases from V and 8 from J; bases not matched to a gene: 13. The CDR3 reads CASRATMGGSDIQYF. In DNA, the CDR3 is TGTGCCAGCAGGGCGACCATGGGGGGGAGTGACATTCAGTACTTC.

This clone was recorded only once. CDR3 sequence reads: CASAPGQPFTPGNTIYF. CDR3 DNA: TGTGCCAGCGCACCGGGACAGCCCTTTACCCCTGGAAACACCATATATTTT. V and J are TRBV28 and TRBJ1-3; TRBD1 agrees at 7 bases. V trimming: 8 bases; J trimming: 2 bases; junction bases outside the gene matches: 15. Per the germline V gene, CDR1 is MDHEN and CDR2 is SYDVKM. The CDR3 has 17 amino acids.

The chain joins TRBV14 to TRBJ2-7; 7 bases align to TRBD2. Germline V gene sequence: CDR1 SGHDN, CDR2 FVKESK. Trimming took 3 bases from V and 3 from J; bases not matched to a gene: 8. The CDR3 has 15 amino acids. CDR3 protein: CASSQGRAGDYEQYF. The CDR3 nucleotides are TGTGCCAGCAGCCAGGGGAGGGCAGGAGACTACGAGCAGTACTTC.

This chain connects TRBV5-5 to TRBJ2-1; a possible D gene is TRBD1 (6 bases). V gave up 0 bases and J gave up 4 bases, with 8 bases separating them. Germline-derived CDR1 and CDR2 are SGHKS and YYEKEE (reference sequence). The CDR3 length is 14 residues. CDR3 in DNA: TGTGCCAGCAGCTTGGGGCAGGGGTACAATGAGCAGTTCTTC. This codes for CASSLGQGYNEQFF.

The CDR3 DNA is TGTGCCAGCAGTGGGGCAGGCCCCAAAGGTACGCAGTATTTT. Protein product: CASSGAGPKGTQYF. This chain links TRBV2 with TRBJ2-3; D uncertain. CDR1 and CDR2 (germline): SNHLY, FYNNEI. V lost 4 bases, J lost 8 bases, and 16 bases lay in between. The CDR3 is made up of 14 amino acids.

The chain is built from TRBV5-1 and TRBJ1-5; TRBD1 matches at 8 bases. Germline V gene data show CDR1 as SGHRS and CDR2 as YFSETQ. The CDR3 runs to 15 residues. J gave up 3 bases and V 2 bases, and 4 bases lay outside the gene matches. The CDR3 is CASSLGQGHNQPQHF. The CDR3 region has the DNA TGCGCCAGCAGCTTAGGACAGGGCCACAATCAGCCCCAGCATTTT.

The DNA of the CDR3 is TGTGCCAGCAGCGTCCAGGGGGGAGGTCAGCCCCAGCATTTT. It yields the protein CASSVQGGGQPQHF. The chain couples TRBV9 to TRBJ1-5; the match to TRBD1 covers 7 bases. CDR3 length: 14 amino acids. Germline-derived CDR1 and CDR2 are SGDLS and YYNGEE. V trimming: 2 bases; J trimming: 6 bases; junction bases outside the gene matches: 5.